One and the same sample provided the 16 T cell receptor beta chains below, sequenced in a study of neoadjuvant nivolumab and ipilimumab in lung cancer (dated by TCRdb to about 2020). Sample time point, as interpreted from the label and publication: pretherapy, before neoadjuvant immune checkpoint inhibitors. Library preparation used the immunoSEQ multiplex PCR assay. In its TCRdb copy, this immuneACCESS table keeps in-frame sequences only and misses some clones. Where compared with another copy, unresolved V genes explain less than half of these, and the others have no known cause. This sample gives tens of thousands of clones in total; 82% of them show up just once. The top ten constitute about 21% of the sample. The sequenced sample was peripheral blood, obtained before neoadjuvant nivolumab, alone or with ipilimumab. All receptors derive from an adult with non-small cell lung cancer.

The V call is TRBV5-4, the J call TRBJ2-7; 14 nucleotides align to TRBD2. This CDR3 comprises 16 residues. V was clipped by 2 bases and J by 5 bases; unmatched bases: 6. The germline CDR1 and CDR2 sequences are SGHNT and YYREEE (reference sequence). The CDR3 DNA follows: TGTGCCAGCAGCTTCCGACTAGCGGGAGGGAACCACGAGCAGTACTTC. This sequence encodes CASSFRLAGGNHEQYF.

The genes are TRBV29-1 and TRBJ2-1, with 10 bases that match TRBD2. The CDR3 consists of 15 residues. The germline V gene has CDR1 SQVTM and CDR2 ANQGSEA. The ends lost 6 bases at V and 4 bases at J; junction bases unmatched: 9. In nucleotides, the CDR3 is TGCAGCGTCAACACACTAGCGGGACAATACAATGAGCAGTTCTTC. Protein sequence: CSVNTLAGQYNEQFF.

The genes are TRBV5-6 and TRBJ2-7; D is ambiguous. In germline, CDR1 is SGHDT, CDR2 YYEEEE. The V end was cut by 0 bases, the J end by 2 bases, with 9 bases between. The CDR3 sequence is 14 residues long. In DNA form, the CDR3 reads TGTGCCAGCAGCTTGGGTCAGCCTGCCTACGAGCAGTACTTC. It specifies CASSLGQPAYEQYF.

The rearrangement uses TRBV7-3 and TRBJ2-3; D possibly matches TRBD1 or TRBD2 (6 bases each). The V and J ends lost 5 bases and 5 bases respectively, with 20 bases between them. Germline loops: CDR1 SGHTA, CDR2 FQGTGA. There are 16 residues in the CDR3. The CDR3 bases are TGTGCCAGCAGCCAAGGAGTAGCGGAGGGGGAAGATACGCAGTATTTT. As protein: CASSQGVAEGEDTQYF.

The chain couples TRBV7-3 to TRBJ2-3; 9 bases agree with TRBD2. The V gene end was trimmed by 7 bases and the J gene end by 3 bases; junction bases not matched to a gene: 8. The CDR3 loop spans 15 amino acids. In germline, CDR1 is SGHTA, CDR2 FQGTGA. The CDR3 sequence: CASNSIAGETDTQYF. CDR3 nucleotides: TGTGCCAGCAACTCGATAGCGGGGGAAACAGATACGCAGTATTTT.

The chain combines TRBV5-1 with TRBJ1-1, with 10 bases identical to TRBD1. The germline CDR1 and CDR2 sequences are SGHRS and YFSETQ. There are 13 residues in the CDR3. Unmatched junction bases numbered 2, after V lost 3 bases and J lost 6 bases. CDR3 residues: CASSWGTGAEAFF. DNA of the CDR3: TGCGCCAGCAGCTGGGGGACAGGGGCTGAAGCTTTCTTT.

This clone came up once. The genes are TRBV5-1 and TRBJ1-1; D is possibly TRBD1 (5 bases). The V end was cut by 0 bases, the J end by 1 base, with 7 bases between. Germline assignment: CDR1 SGHRS and CDR2 YFSETQ. This CDR3 contains 14 residues. CDR3 in amino acids: CASSLARENTEAFF. The CDR3, as DNA: TGCGCCAGCAGCTTGGCCAGGGAGAACACTGAAGCTTTCTTT. The full variable domain, completed using reference TRBV5-1 and TRBJ1-1, is KAGVTQTPRYLIKTRGQQVTLSCSPISGHRSVSWYQQTPGQGLQFLFEYFSETQRNKGNFPGRFSGRQFSNSRSEMNVSTLELGDSALYLCASSLARENTEAFFGQGTRLTVV.

The CDR3 is CASSLSGSTDTQYF. The CDR3, as DNA: TGTGCCAGCAGCCTTAGCGGGAGCACAGATACGCAGTATTTT. This chain uses TRBV5-4 with TRBJ2-3, with 7 bases lining up with TRBD2. This CDR3 is 14 amino acids long. Germline V gives CDR1 SGHNT, CDR2 YYREEE (reference sequence). V shed 4 bases and J 0 bases; nucleotides not matched to a gene: 2.

The sample holds one count of this clone. CDR3 in DNA: TGCGCCAGCCGGAAGGTCGCGAACACCGGGGAGCTGTTTTTT. Translated: CASRKVANTGELFF. This chain uses TRBV5-1 with TRBJ2-2; D is uncertain. Germline V gives CDR1 SGHRS, CDR2 YFSETQ. The V and J ends lost 7 bases and 0 bases respectively, with 10 bases between them. This CDR3 comprises 14 residues.

The chain uses TRBV7-2 and TRBJ2-1; a weak D match, TRBD2 (6 bases). V lost 7 bases and J 8 bases, leaving 21 bases between the germline ends. This CDR3 contains 15 residues. CDR1 and CDR2 from the germline V gene are SGHTA and FQGNSA. CDR3 in DNA: TGTGCCAGCAACCCCCAGACGGGACTCAGGGATGAGCAGTTCTTC. It translates to CASNPQTGLRDEQFF.

V and J are TRBV2 and TRBJ2-1; possibly TRBD1 for D (5 bases). This CDR3 has 14 amino acids. CDR1 is SNHLY and CDR2 is FYNNEI in the germline V gene. V gave up 4 bases and J gave up 0 bases, with 7 bases separating them. The CDR3 sequence is CASSGQGSYNEQFF. The CDR3 DNA reads as TGTGCCAGCAGTGGCCAGGGCTCCTACAATGAGCAGTTCTTC. Filled out from reference TRBV2 and TRBJ2-1, the complete variable domain reads EPEVTQTPSHQVTQMGQEVILRCVPISNHLYFYWYRQILGQKVEFLVSFYNNEISEKSEIFDDQFSVERPDGSNFTLKIRSTKLEDSAMYFCASSGQGSYNEQFFGPGTRLTVL.

The chain uses TRBV7-6 and TRBJ1-1; no clear D gene. This CDR3 has 17 residues. Trimming stripped 0 bases from V and 5 bases from J, with 19 bases between. CDR1 SGHVS and CDR2 FNYEAQ come from the germline V gene. The CDR3 DNA sequence: TGTGCCAGCAGCTTAGCGCTTTCCGAGGGCCAGAGGACTGAAGCTTTCTTT. This translates into CASSLALSEGQRTEAFF.

The rearrangement joins TRBV6-1 to TRBJ1-2; 7 nucleotides align to TRBD1. V lost 4 bases to trimming and J lost 6 bases; unmatched junction nucleotides: 8. CDR1 is MNHNS, CDR2 SASEGT, per germline. The CDR3 is 14 amino acids. The CDR3 DNA sequence: TGTGCCAGCAGTGGGAGCCCTGACAGGGATGGCTACACCTTC. The encoded protein is CASSGSPDRDGYTF.

The genes are TRBV18 and TRBJ1-3; D possibly corresponds to TRBD1 (5 bases). The CDR3 length is 16 residues. Germline V gene data show CDR1 as KGHSH and CDR2 as LQKENI. V lost 3 bases, J lost 0 bases, and 12 bases lay in between. The CDR3 reads CASSPNTGPSGNTIYF. CDR3 bases: TGTGCCAGCTCACCGAATACGGGGCCCTCTGGAAACACCATATATTTT.

The rearrangement joins TRBV6-1 to TRBJ2-1; 12 nucleotides align to TRBD2. CDR1 MNHNS and CDR2 SASEGT come from the germline V gene. The trim removed 7 bases at V and 14 bases at J, leaving 15 bases unmatched. The CDR3 totals 15 residues. Here the CDR3 DNA reads TGTGCCAGCACCCCGACTAGCGGGAGTCAAAAGGGAGAGTTCTTC. It yields the protein CASTPTSGSQKGEFF.

The V and J genes are TRBV20-1 and TRBJ1-1, with D unclear. CDR3 length equals 11 residues. V lost 3 bases to trimming and J lost 3 bases, with 5 bases between them. Germline CDR1 and CDR2: DFQATT and SNEGSKA (reference sequence). CDR3 bases: TGCAGTGCTAGCTGGGACACTGAAGCTTTCTTT. It encodes CSASWDTEAFF.